A single sample gave rise to the 20 T cell receptor beta chains below, sequenced in a study of T-cell reconstitution after alpha-beta-depleted transplantation in children. For TCRbeta, the library was prepared with unique molecular identifiers. TCRdb processed the PCR reads anew with MiXCR; each CDR3 protein has one entry. Of 400,000 to 500,000 distinct CDR3 sequences in the sample, about a tenth are singletons; the top ten hold about 5%. The source material was PBMCs from the stem cell graft donor, sampled from the stem cell graft. The receptors here all came from a human donor who donated a stem cell graft to a child with acute myeloid leukemia.

The V gene is TRBV3-1, the J gene TRBJ2-1; 8 bases match TRBD1. CDR1 LGHDT and CDR2 YNNKEL come from the germline V gene (reference sequence). J gave up 5 bases and V 3 bases, and 3 bases lay outside the gene matches. The CDR3 is 14 residues long. The CDR3 DNA is TGTGCCAGCAGCCACCACAGGGGGGACAATGAGCAGTTCTTC. This gives the protein CASSHHRGDNEQFF.

Only a few counts were recorded for this clonotype. The chain uses TRBV20-1 and TRBJ2-1; TRBD1 matches 7 bases. Trimming at V came to 2 bases and at J to 7 bases, leaving 8 bases not matched to a gene. This CDR3 spans 14 amino acids. CDR1 and CDR2 from the germline V gene are DFQATT and SNEGSKA (reference sequence). The CDR3 DNA is TGCAGTGCTAGAAGGCAGGGGGAGCCGAATGAGCAGTTCTTC. As protein: CSARRQGEPNEQFF.

J is TRBJ2-7 and V is TRBV5-1; the D gene is possibly TRBD1 (5 bases). Germline assignment: CDR1 SGHRS and CDR2 YFSETQ. V lost 0 bases to trimming and J lost 6 bases, with 7 bases between them. This CDR3 is 12 amino acids long. The CDR3 DNA sequence: TGCGCCAGCAGCTTGGAAGGGGCCGAGCAGTACGTC. The encoded protein is CASSLEGAEQYV.

The J gene is TRBJ1-5, the V gene TRBV6-1; D perhaps matches TRBD1 (6 bases). The CDR3 contains 15 residues. Trimming removed 9 bases at V and 8 bases at J, with 23 bases between. Germline CDR1 reads MNHNS; CDR2 reads SASEGT. CDR3 residues: CASRVTGMGQKPQHF. CDR3 nucleotide sequence: TGTGCCAGTCGGGTAACAGGGATGGGCCAAAAGCCCCAGCATTTT.

J is TRBJ2-6 and V is TRBV4-3; 8 bases are a match to TRBD1. CDR1 and CDR2 from the germline V gene are LGHNA and YSLEER. With V trimmed by 1 base and J by 0 bases, 8 bases remained unmatched. The length of the CDR3 is 19 residues. The CDR3 nucleotides read TGCGCCAGCAGCCAAGCCTCGACAGGGGCAAGCTCTGGGGCCAACGTCCTGACTTTC. Translated, it gives CASSQASTGASSGANVLTF.

The rearrangement joins TRBV5-1 to TRBJ2-1, with D perhaps TRBD1 (6 bases). The CDR3 is 14 residues long. The germline CDR1 and CDR2 sequences are SGHRS and YFSETQ. V dropped 4 bases and J dropped 4 bases, with 12 bases sitting between them. The CDR3 nucleotides are TGCGCCAGCAGCCCAGGGGACACTTACAATGAGCAGTTCTTC. Protein product: CASSPGDTYNEQFF.

This clonotype was observed a handful of times. The CDR3 reads CASTPGNGHRKAFF. CDR3 bases: TGTGCCAGCACCCCAGGAAATGGGCACAGAAAAGCTTTCTTT. This sequence joins TRBV12-3 or TRBV12-4 and TRBJ1-1; D gene uncertain. The CDR3 runs 14 residues. Deletions cut 7 bases from V and 9 bases from J, with 21 bases between.

The table lists this clonotype with a few counts. The J gene is TRBJ2-4, the V gene TRBV7-8; 15 nucleotides match TRBD2. Looked up from germline, CDR1 is SGHVS and CDR2 is FQNEAQ. The CDR3 spans 19 residues. V shed 5 bases, J shed 0 bases, and the junction held 8 bases outside the gene matches. The CDR3 nucleotides read TGTGCCAGCAGCGGGACTAGCGGGGGGTATGAAATAGCCAAAAACATTCAGTACTTC. This codes for CASSGTSGGYEIAKNIQYF. Full variable domain (remainder filled in from reference TRBV7-8 and TRBJ2-4): GAGVSQSPRYKVAKRGQDVALRCDPISGHVSLFWYQQALGQGPEFLTYFQNEAQLDKSGLPSDRFFAERPEGSVSTLKIQRTQQEDSAVYLCASSGTSGGYEIAKNIQYFGAGTRLSVL.

This clonotype was seen at least ten times. The chain has TRBV12-3 or TRBV12-4 and TRBJ2-3, with D possibly being TRBD1 (5 bases). The CDR3 has 13 amino acids. V was cut by 6 bases and J by 10 bases, with 17 bases left in between. CDR3 sequence: CASSLGRKASQYF. CDR3 in DNA: TGTGCCAGCAGCTTGGGGCGGAAGGCGTCGCAGTATTTT.

This clonotype was detected a few times. J is TRBJ2-7 and V is TRBV7-8, with a possible D match to TRBD2 (5 bases). V lost 4 bases and J 1 base, leaving 20 bases between the germline ends. Germline V gene sequence: CDR1 SGHVS, CDR2 FQNEAQ. The CDR3 is 17 amino acids. As DNA, the CDR3 is TGTGCCAGCAGCTGGAGATCTATGGCACTAGGTTCCTACGAGCAGTACTTC. It codes for CASSWRSMALGSYEQYF.

J is TRBJ2-1 and V is TRBV5-1; the match to TRBD1 covers 7 bases. Germline CDR1 is SGHRS and CDR2 is YFSETQ. The CDR3 has 15 amino acids. Trimming took 3 bases from V and 3 from J; bases not matched to a gene: 6. Here the CDR3 reads CASSSYDRVYNEQFF. The CDR3 DNA follows: TGCGCCAGCAGCTCCTACGACAGGGTCTACAATGAGCAGTTCTTC.

The chain recombines TRBV12-3 or TRBV12-4 with TRBJ2-1; 12 bases line up with TRBD2. The V and J ends lost 5 bases and 8 bases, in that order; junction bases with no gene match: 13. The CDR3 runs to 17 residues. CDR3: CASSPGTGTSGSDEQFF. DNA of the CDR3: TGTGCCAGCAGTCCGGGTACCGGGACTAGCGGGTCGGATGAGCAGTTCTTC.

The V gene is TRBV29-1, the J gene TRBJ2-5; no reliable D call. CDR1 and CDR2 (germline): SQVTM, ANQGSEA. Trimming took 7 bases from V and 7 from J, leaving 19 bases between them. This CDR3 contains 13 residues. The CDR3 region has the DNA TGCAGCGGGATTACGCAAGCTGCTGGGACCCAGTACTTC. Protein: CSGITQAAGTQYF.

This clonotype was observed a handful of times. The V and J genes are TRBV4-2 and TRBJ1-6; maybe TRBD1 (5 bases). The CDR3 is made up of 16 amino acids. Germline V gene data show CDR1 as LGHNA and CDR2 as YNFKEQ. The ends were cut back, 0 bases at V and 7 bases at J, with 13 bases in the middle. Here the CDR3 reads CASSQDPGSTNSPLHF. The CDR3 DNA reads TGTGCCAGCAGCCAAGATCCAGGGTCCACGAATTCACCCCTCCACTTT.

This clonotype was seen a handful of times. Relative to the germline gene, one junction end is altered; a read error may explain this. V usage is TRBV12-3 or TRBV12-4 and J usage is TRBJ2-2, with TRBD2 matching 8 bases. CDR3 size: 19 residues. The CDR3 coding sequence is TGTGCCAGCTGTTTTCGGGCGGGGGGAAATTCCCCGAACACCGGGGAGCTGTTTTTT. This translates into CASCFRAGGNSPNTGELFF.

The V gene is TRBV6-1, the J gene TRBJ2-7; tentatively, D is TRBD1 (5 bases). This CDR3 spans 11 amino acids. V was shortened by 6 bases and J by 6 bases, with 9 bases between the two germline ends. Germline V lookup: CDR1 MNHNS, CDR2 SASEGT. CDR3 sequence reads: CASRETVEQYV. The CDR3 nucleotides are TGTGCCAGCAGGGAGACAGTCGAGCAGTACGTC.

In the case of this clonotype: The CDR3 ends on some other residue instead of the conserved phenylalanine or tryptophan, so this is likely a read error. The chain uses TRBV29-1 and TRBJ1-5; no clear D gene. This CDR3 comprises 13 residues. Germline-derived CDR1 and CDR2 are SQVTM and ANQGSEA. Trimming cost V 0 bases and J 2 bases, with 5 bases left between them. The CDR3 DNA is TGCAGCGTTGAAGATGGGGGCAATCAGCCCCAGCATTTG. Amino acids: CSVEDGGNQPQHL.

This clonotype has only a few counts. The chain has TRBV7-2 and TRBJ2-1, with 9 bases lining up with TRBD1. Germline V gene data show CDR1 as SGHTA and CDR2 as FQGNSA. V dropped 5 bases and J dropped 0; count of bases not matched to a gene: 26. The CDR3 is 23 residues long. Here the CDR3 reads CASSTTVRPRDRVQISSYNEQFF. The CDR3 DNA sequence: TGTGCCAGCAGCACCACCGTCCGCCCTCGGGACAGGGTCCAAATAAGCTCCTACAATGAGCAGTTCTTC.

This clonotype was counted at least ten times. The V and J genes are TRBV5-1 and TRBJ2-1; 8 bases align to TRBD2. Germline CDR1 SGHRS, CDR2 YFSETQ. CDR3 length: 16 residues. V shed 4 bases and J 8 bases; nucleotides not matched to a gene: 14. In DNA, the CDR3 is TGCGCCAGCAGCCCCCCGGCAGCGGGAGACGGGGATGAGCAGTTCTTC. Its protein product is CASSPPAAGDGDEQFF.

The genes are TRBV5-5 and TRBJ2-3; D gene uncertain. Trimming took 2 bases from V and 3 from J, leaving 13 bases between them. Germline CDR1 is SGHKS and CDR2 is YYEKEE (reference sequence). This CDR3 is built from 15 residues. The CDR3 region has the DNA TGTGCCAGCAGCTTTTCGGACCCCAAAACAGATACGCAGTATTTT. It encodes CASSFSDPKTDTQYF.